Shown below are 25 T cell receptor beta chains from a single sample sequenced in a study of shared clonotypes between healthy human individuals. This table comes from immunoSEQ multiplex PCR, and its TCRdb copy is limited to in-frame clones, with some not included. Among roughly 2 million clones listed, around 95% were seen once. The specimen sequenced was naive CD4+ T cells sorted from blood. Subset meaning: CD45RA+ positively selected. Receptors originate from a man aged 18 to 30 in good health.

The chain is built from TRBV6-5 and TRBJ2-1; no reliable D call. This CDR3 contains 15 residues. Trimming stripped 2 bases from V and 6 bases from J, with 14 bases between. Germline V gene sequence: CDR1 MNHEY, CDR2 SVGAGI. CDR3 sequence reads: CASSYVLGRFNEQFF. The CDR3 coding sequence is TGTGCCAGCAGTTACGTCCTGGGCCGCTTCAATGAGCAGTTCTTC.

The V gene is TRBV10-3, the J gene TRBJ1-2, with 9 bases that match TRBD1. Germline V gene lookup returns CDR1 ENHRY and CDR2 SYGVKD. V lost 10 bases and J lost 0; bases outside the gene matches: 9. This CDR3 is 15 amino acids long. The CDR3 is CATRGGQGSNYGYTF. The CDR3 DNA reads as TGTGCCACCCGCGGGGGACAGGGTTCTAACTATGGCTACACCTTC.

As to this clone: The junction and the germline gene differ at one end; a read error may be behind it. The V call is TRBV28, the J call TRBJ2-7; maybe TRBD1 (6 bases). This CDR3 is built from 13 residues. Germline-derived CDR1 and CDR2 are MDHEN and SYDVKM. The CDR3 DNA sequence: TGTGCCAGCGGTTTGGGACACAGTTCCGAGCAGTACTTC. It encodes CASGLGHSSEQYF.

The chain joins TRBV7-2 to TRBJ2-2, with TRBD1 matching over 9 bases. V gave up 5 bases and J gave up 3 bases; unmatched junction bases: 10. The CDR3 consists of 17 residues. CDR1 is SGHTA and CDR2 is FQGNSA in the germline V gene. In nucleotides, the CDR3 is TGTGCCAGCAGCAGGAGATCGGGACAGGGTTACACCGGGGAGCTGTTTTTT. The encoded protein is CASSRRSGQGYTGELFF.

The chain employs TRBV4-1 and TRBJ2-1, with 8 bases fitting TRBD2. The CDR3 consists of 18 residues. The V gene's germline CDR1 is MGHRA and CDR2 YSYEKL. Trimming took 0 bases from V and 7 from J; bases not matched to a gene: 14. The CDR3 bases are TGCGCCAGCAGCCAAGATGAATGGGCGGGAGGATTTCAAAATGAGCAGTTCTTC. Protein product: CASSQDEWAGGFQNEQFF.

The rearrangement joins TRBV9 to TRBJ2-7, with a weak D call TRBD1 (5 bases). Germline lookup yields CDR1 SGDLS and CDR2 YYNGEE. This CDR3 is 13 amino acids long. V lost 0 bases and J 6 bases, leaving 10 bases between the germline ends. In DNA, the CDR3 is TGTGCCAGCAGCGTAGACTTAGGGGCCGAGCAGTACTTC. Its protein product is CASSVDLGAEQYF.

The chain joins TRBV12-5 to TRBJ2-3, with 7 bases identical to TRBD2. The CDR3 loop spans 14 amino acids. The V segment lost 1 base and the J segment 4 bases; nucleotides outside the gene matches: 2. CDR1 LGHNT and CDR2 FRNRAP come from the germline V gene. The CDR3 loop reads CASGLARGADTQYF. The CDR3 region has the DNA TGTGCTAGTGGTTTGGCACGGGGGGCAGATACGCAGTATTTT. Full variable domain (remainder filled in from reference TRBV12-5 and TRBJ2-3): DARVTQTPRHKVTEMGQEVTMRCQPILGHNTVFWYRQTMMQGLELLAYFRNRAPLDDSGMPKDRFSAEMPDATLATLKIQPSEPRDSAVYFCASGLARGADTQYFGPGTRLTVL.

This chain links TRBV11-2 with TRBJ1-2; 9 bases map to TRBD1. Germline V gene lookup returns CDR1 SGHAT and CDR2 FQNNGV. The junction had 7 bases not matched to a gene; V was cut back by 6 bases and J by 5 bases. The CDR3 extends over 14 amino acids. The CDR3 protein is CASSEQGAGYGYTF. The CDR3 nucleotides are TGTGCCAGCAGTGAACAGGGGGCAGGGTATGGCTACACCTTC.

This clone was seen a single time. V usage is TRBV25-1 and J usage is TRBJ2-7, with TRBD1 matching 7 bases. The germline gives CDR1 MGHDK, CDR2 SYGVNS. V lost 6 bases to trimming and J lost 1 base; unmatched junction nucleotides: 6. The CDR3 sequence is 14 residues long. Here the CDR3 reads CASSQAGGSYEQYF. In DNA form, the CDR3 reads TGTGCCAGCAGCCAGGCAGGGGGATCCTACGAGCAGTACTTC.

The DNA for the CDR3 is TGTGCCAGTAGTATAAGTACCGGACCTAACTATGGCTACACCTTC. As protein: CASSISTGPNYGYTF. The chain couples TRBV19 to TRBJ1-2, with D hard to call. The CDR3 is made up of 15 amino acids. The V gene's germline CDR1 is LNHDA and CDR2 SQIVND (reference sequence). The V and J ends lost 2 bases and 0 bases respectively, with 10 bases between them. Full variable domain (missing parts from reference TRBV19 and TRBJ1-2): DGGITQSPKYLFRKEGQNVTLSCEQNLNHDAMYWYRQDPGQGLRLIYYSQIVNDFQKGDIAEGYSVSREKKESFPLTVTSAQKNPTAFYLCASSISTGPNYGYTFGSGTRLTVV.

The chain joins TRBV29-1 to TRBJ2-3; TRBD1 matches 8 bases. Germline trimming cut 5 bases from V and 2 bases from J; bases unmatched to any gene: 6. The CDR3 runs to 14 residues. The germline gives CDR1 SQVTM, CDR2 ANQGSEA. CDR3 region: CSVSRTGSTDTQYF. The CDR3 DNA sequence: TGCAGCGTTTCCAGGACAGGGTCCACAGATACGCAGTATTTT.

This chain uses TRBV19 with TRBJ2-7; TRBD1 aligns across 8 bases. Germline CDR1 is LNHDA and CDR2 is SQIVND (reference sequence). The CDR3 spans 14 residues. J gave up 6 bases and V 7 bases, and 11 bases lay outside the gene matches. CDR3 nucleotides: TGTGCCAGTACCGTAGACAGGGGCCAAGGCGAGCAGTACTTC. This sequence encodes CASTVDRGQGEQYF.

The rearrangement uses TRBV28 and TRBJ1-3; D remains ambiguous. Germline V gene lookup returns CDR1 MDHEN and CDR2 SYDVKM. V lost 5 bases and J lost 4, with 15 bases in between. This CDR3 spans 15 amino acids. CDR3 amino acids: CASSPMQELGNTIYF. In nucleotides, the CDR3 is TGTGCCAGCAGTCCTATGCAGGAGCTCGGAAACACCATATATTTT.

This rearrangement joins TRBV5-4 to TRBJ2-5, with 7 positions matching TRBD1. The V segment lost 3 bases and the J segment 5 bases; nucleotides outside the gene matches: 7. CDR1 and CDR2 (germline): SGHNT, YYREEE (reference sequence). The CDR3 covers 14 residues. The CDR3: CASSSQGYGETQYF. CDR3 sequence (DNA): TGTGCCAGCAGCTCACAGGGGTACGGGGAGACCCAGTACTTC.

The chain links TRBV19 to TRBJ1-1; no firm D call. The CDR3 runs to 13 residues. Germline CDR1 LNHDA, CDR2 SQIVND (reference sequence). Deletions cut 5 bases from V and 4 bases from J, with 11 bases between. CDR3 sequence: CASSSARGTEAFF. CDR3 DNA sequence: TGTGCCAGTAGTTCGGCTAGAGGCACTGAAGCTTTCTTT. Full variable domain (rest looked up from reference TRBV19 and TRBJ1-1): DGGITQSPKYLFRKEGQNVTLSCEQNLNHDAMYWYRQDPGQGLRLIYYSQIVNDFQKGDIAEGYSVSREKKESFPLTVTSAQKNPTAFYLCASSSARGTEAFFGQGTRLTVV.

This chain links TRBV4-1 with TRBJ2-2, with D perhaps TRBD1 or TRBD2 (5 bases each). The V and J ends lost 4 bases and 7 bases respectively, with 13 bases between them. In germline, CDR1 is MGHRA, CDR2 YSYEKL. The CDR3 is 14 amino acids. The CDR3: CASSRGTLSGELFF. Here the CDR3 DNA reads TGCGCCAGCAGCCGAGGGACGTTAAGCGGGGAGCTGTTTTTT.

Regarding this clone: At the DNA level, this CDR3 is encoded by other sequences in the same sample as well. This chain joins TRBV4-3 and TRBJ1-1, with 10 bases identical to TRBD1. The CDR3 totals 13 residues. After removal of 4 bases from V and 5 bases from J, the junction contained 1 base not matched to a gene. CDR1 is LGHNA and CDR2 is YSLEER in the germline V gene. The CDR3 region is CASSRGQGTEAFF. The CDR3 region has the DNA TGCGCCAGCAGCCGGGGACAGGGGACTGAAGCTTTCTTT.

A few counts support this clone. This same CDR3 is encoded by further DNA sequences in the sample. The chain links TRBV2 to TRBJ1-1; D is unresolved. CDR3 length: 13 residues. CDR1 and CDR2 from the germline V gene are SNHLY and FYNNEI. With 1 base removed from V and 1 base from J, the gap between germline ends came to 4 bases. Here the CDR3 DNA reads TGTGCCAGCAGTGAAGAATGGAACACTGAAGCTTTCTTT. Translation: CASSEEWNTEAFF.

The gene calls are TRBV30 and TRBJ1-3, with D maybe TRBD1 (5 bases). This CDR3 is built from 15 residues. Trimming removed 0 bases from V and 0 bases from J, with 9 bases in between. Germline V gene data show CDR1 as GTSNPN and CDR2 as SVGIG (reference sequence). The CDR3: CAWSVTGFSGNTIYF. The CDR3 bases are TGTGCCTGGAGTGTAACAGGCTTCTCTGGAAACACCATATATTTT. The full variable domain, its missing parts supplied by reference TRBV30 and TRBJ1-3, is SQTIHQWPATLVQPVGSPLSLECTVEGTSNPNLYWYRQAAGRGLQLLFYSVGIGQISSEVPQNLSASRPQDRQFILSSKKLLLSDSGFYLCAWSVTGFSGNTIYFGEGSWLTVV.

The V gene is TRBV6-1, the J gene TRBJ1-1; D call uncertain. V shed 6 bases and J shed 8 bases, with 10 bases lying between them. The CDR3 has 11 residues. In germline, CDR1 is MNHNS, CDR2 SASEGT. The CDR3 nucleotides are TGTGCCAGCAGGTTACTTGGAGAAGCTTTCTTT. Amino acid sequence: CASRLLGEAFF.

The CDR3 here is CSVEVAGGAYEQYF. CDR3 nucleotide sequence: TGCAGCGTTGAAGTGGCGGGAGGGGCGTACGAGCAGTACTTC. This chain uses TRBV29-1 with TRBJ2-7; 9 nucleotides agree with TRBD2. The CDR3 runs to 14 residues. The V gene end was trimmed by 1 base and the J gene end by 4 bases; junction bases not matched to a gene: 5. CDR1 SQVTM and CDR2 ANQGSEA come from the germline V gene.

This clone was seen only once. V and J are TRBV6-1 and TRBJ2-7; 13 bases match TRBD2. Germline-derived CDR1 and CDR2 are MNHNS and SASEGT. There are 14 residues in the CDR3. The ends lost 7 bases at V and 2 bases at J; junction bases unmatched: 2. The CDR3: CASTGLAGAYEQYF. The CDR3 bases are TGTGCCAGCACAGGACTAGCGGGAGCCTACGAGCAGTACTTC.

The DNA for the CDR3 is TGTGCCAGCAGTTACTCTTTGATCCGCTATGGCTACACCTTC. Its protein is CASSYSLIRYGYTF. This chain connects TRBV6-7 to TRBJ1-2; no firm D call. TRBV6-7 is an ORF; its function is uncertain. This CDR3 region has 14 residues. Trimming left V 0 bases short and J 4 bases short, with 9 bases between.

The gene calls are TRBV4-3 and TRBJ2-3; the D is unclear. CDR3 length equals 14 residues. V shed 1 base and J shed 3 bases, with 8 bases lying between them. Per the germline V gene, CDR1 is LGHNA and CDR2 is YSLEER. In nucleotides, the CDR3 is TGCGCCAGCAGCCAAGGTCTGCAGACAGATACGCAGTATTTT. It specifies CASSQGLQTDTQYF.

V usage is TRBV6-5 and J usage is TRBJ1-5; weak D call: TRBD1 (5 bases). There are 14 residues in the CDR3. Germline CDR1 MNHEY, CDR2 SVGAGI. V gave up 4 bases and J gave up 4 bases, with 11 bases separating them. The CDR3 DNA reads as TGTGCCAGCAGTTCCGGGACCCCTAATCAGCCCCAGCATTTT. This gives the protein CASSSGTPNQPQHF.